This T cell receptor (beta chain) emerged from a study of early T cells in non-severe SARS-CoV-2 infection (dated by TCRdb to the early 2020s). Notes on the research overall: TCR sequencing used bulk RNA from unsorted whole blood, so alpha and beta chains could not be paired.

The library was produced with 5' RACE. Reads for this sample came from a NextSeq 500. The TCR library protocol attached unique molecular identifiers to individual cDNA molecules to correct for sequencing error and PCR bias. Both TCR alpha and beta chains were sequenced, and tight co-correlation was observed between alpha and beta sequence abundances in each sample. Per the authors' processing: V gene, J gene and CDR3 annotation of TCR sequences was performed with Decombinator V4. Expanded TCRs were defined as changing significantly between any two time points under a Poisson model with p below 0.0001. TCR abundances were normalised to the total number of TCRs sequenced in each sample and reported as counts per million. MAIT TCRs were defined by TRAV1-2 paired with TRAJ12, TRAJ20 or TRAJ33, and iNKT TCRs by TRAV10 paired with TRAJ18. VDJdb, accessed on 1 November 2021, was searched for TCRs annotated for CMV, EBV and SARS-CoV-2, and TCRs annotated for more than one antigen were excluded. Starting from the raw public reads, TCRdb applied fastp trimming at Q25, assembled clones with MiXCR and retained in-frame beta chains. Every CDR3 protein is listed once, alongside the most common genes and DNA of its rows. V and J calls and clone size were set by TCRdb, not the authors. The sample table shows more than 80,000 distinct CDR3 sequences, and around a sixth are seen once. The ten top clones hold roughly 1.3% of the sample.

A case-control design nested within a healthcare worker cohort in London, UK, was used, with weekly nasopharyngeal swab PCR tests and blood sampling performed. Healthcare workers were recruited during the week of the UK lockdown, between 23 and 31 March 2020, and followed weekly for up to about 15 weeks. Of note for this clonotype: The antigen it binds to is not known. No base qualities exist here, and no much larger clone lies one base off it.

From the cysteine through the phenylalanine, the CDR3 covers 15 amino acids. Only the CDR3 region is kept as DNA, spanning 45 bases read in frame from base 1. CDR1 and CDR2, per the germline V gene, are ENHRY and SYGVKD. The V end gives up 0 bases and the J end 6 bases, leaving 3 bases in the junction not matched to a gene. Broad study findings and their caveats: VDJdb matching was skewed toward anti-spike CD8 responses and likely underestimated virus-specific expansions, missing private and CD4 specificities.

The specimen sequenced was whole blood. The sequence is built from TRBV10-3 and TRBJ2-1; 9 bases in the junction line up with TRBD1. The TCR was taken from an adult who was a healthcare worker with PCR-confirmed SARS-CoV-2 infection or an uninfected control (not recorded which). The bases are TGTGCCATCAGTGAGTCTGAGACAGGGGGCAATGAGCAGTTCTTC. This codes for CAISESETGGNEQFF.